Listed here is a single TCR beta chain. Its cognate antigen is unknown. The sample belongs to a study of monozygotic twins with inflammatory bowel disease. The study, taken as a whole, reports: Those with IBD had lower TCRbeta diversity (inverse Simpson) than their healthy co-twins did.

Germline V gene data show CDR1 as ENHRY and CDR2 as SYGVKD. This CDR3 has 15 amino acids. Whole blood that had not undergone T cell sorting provided the isolated total RNA. A total RNA quantity of approximately 3,700 ng went into each TCR library. Eight reactions per sample, run separately, yielded cDNA. One entry per CDR3 protein, without DNA, is what TCRdb gives after re-calling the 5' RACE reads. This listing includes fewer than 550,000 distinct CDR3 sequences. The V call is TRBV10-3, the J call TRBJ1-6; TCRdb outputs TRBD1, but without DNA this stays unchecked. This sequence originates from a human donor with ulcerative colitis or Crohn's disease, or a healthy co-twin of an affected twin (not recorded which). The material sequenced was blood. The CDR3 spells CAISESVRGDSPLHF.